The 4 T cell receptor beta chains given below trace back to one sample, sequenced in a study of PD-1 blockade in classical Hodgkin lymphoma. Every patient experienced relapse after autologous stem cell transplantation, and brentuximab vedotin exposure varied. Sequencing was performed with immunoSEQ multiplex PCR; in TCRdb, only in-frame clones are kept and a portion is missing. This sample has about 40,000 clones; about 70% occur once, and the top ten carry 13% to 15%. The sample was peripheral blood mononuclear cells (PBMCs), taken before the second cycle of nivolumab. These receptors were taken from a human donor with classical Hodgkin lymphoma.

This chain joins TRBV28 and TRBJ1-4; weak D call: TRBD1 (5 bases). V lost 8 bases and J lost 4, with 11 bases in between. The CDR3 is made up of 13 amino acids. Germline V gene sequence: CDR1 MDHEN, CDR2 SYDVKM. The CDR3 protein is CASGPQVNEKLFF. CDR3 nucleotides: TGTGCCAGCGGGCCACAGGTTAATGAAAAACTGTTTTTT.

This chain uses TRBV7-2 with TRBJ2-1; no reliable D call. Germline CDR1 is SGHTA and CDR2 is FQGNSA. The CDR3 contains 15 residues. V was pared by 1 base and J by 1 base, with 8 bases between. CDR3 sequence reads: CASSLDRVSYNEQFF. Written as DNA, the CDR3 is TGTGCCAGCAGCTTAGATCGGGTTTCCTACAATGAGCAGTTCTTC.

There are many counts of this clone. The DNA of the CDR3 is TGTGCCAGCCGACTAGCGGGAGAGGCCGGGGAGCTGTTTTTT. This gives the protein CASRLAGEAGELFF. The chain links TRBV5-4 to TRBJ2-2; 12 nucleotides align to TRBD2. The germline V gene encodes CDR1 SGHNT and CDR2 YYREEE (reference sequence). CDR3 size: 14 residues. Trimming removed 7 bases from V and 6 bases from J; junction bases left unmatched: 4.

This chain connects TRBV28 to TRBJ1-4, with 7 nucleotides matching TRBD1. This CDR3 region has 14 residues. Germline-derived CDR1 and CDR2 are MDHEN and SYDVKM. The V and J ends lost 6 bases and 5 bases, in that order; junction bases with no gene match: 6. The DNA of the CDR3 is TGTGCCAGCAGGGCCGGGACAGTAAATGAAAAACTGTTTTTT. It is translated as CASRAGTVNEKLFF.